A single sample is the source of the 28 T cell receptor beta chains below, sequenced in a study of cytomegalovirus exposure and HLA in healthy donors. The primer mix had 60 Vbeta and 13 Jbeta primers. Produced via immunoSEQ multiplex PCR; TCRdb's table is partial and in-frame only. The sample includes roughly 130,000 clones, 79% of them seen just once. Sequencing was performed on PBMCs. The receptors shown here come from a man younger than 35 in good health and CMV-seronegative.

The chain joins TRBV6-5 to TRBJ1-2; 7 positions agree with TRBD1. Germline trimming cut 6 bases from V and 5 bases from J; bases unmatched to any gene: 9. This CDR3 spans 14 amino acids. The germline gives CDR1 MNHEY, CDR2 SVGAGI. The CDR3 DNA follows: TGTGCCAGCAGCGCTGCAGGGGGTCTTTATGGCTACACCTTC. Its protein product is CASSAAGGLYGYTF.

The chain uses TRBV25-1 and TRBJ2-5; a possible D gene is TRBD2 (6 bases). The J call may be faulty, since TRBJ2-7 better matches the DNA end. The CDR3 sequence is 13 residues long. CDR1 and CDR2 (germline): MGHDK, SYGVNS. The CDR3 loop reads CASSPGESYEQYF. The CDR3 DNA is TGTGCCAGCAGTCCGGGGGAGAGCTACGAGCAGTACTTC.

The chain's CDR3 is CAWVLTSTPGEQYF. CDR3 nucleotide sequence: TGTGCCTGGGTTTTAACTTCCACACCCGGGGAGCAGTACTTC. The chain joins TRBV30 to TRBJ2-7; no reliable D call. CDR1 and CDR2 (germline): GTSNPN, SVGIG (reference sequence). V lost 5 bases and J lost 7, with 21 bases in between. The CDR3 has 14 amino acids.

On this clone: The sample carries other DNA sequences with the same CDR3. This sequence joins TRBV6-5 and TRBJ2-7, with a weak D call TRBD1 (6 bases). V gave up 2 bases and J gave up 2 bases, with 16 bases separating them. The CDR3 consists of 16 residues. Germline-derived CDR1 and CDR2 are MNHEY and SVGAGI. Here the CDR3 reads CASSYKVRQATYEQYF. The CDR3 DNA reads TGTGCCAGCAGTTACAAGGTGCGACAGGCGACCTACGAGCAGTACTTC.

The chain uses TRBV5-6 and TRBJ2-1; possibly TRBD2 for D (6 bases). CDR3 length: 18 amino acids. Trimming left V 4 bases short and J 0 bases short, with 20 bases between. The germline CDR1 and CDR2 sequences are SGHDT and YYEEEE. This CDR3 reads CASSTRDLKGSSYNEQFF. The CDR3 DNA is TGTGCCAGCAGCACGCGGGACCTAAAGGGAAGCTCCTACAATGAGCAGTTCTTC.

The CDR3 loop is CSPYGMGSYNEQFF. The CDR3 DNA is TGCAGCCCATACGGGATGGGATCCTACAATGAGCAGTTCTTC. The chain couples TRBV29-1 to TRBJ2-1; D is perhaps TRBD2 (5 bases). This CDR3 region has 14 residues. The V end lost 8 bases, the J end lost 1 base, and 15 bases lay between the germline ends. Germline V gene lookup returns CDR1 SQVTM and CDR2 ANQGSEA.

This clone was observed once. V usage is TRBV18 and J usage is TRBJ2-1, with 14 bases lining up with TRBD2. Germline V gene sequence: CDR1 KGHSH, CDR2 LQKENI. The V segment lost 5 bases and the J segment 8 bases; nucleotides outside the gene matches: 5. The CDR3 extends over 15 amino acids. Here the CDR3 DNA reads TGTGCCAGCTCAATCGGGACTAGCGGGAGCTATGAGCAGTTCTTC. Translation: CASSIGTSGSYEQFF.

The chain uses TRBV28 and TRBJ2-5, with D possibly being TRBD2 (5 bases). Germline assignment: CDR1 MDHEN and CDR2 SYDVKM. The CDR3 is 13 residues long. The V and J ends lost 5 bases and 5 bases respectively, with 12 bases between them. CDR3 in amino acids: CASSPGMRETQYF. CDR3 DNA sequence: TGTGCCAGCAGTCCGGGAATGAGGGAGACCCAGTACTTC. Full variable domain (rest looked up from reference TRBV28 and TRBJ2-5): DVKVTQSSRYLVKRTGEKVFLECVQDMDHENMFWYRQDPGLGLRLIYFSYDVKMKEKGDIPEGYSVSREKKERFSLILESASTNQTSMYLCASSPGMRETQYFGPGTRLLVL.

The V gene is TRBV6-4, the J gene TRBJ1-6, with 8 bases identical to TRBD1. Germline CDR1 and CDR2: MRHNA and SNTAGT. The CDR3 sequence is 14 residues long. Losses at the gene ends were 4 bases for V and 6 bases for J; bases not matched to a gene: 2. The CDR3 DNA reads TGTGCCAGCAGTGTTACAGGGGGTAATTCACCCCTCCACTTT. Its translation: CASSVTGGNSPLHF.

The CDR3 nucleotides are TGTGCCAGTAGGGCCCAGGCGGGAGGAGAGACCCAGTACTTC. It codes for CASRAQAGGETQYF. V and J are TRBV19 and TRBJ2-5; 8 bases match TRBD2. This CDR3 contains 14 residues. Germline values: CDR1 LNHDA, CDR2 SQIVND (reference sequence). V lost 6 bases, J lost 4 bases, and 7 bases stayed unmatched. Full variable domain (remainder filled in from reference TRBV19 and TRBJ2-5): DGGITQSPKYLFRKEGQNVTLSCEQNLNHDAMYWYRQDPGQGLRLIYYSQIVNDFQKGDIAEGYSVSREKKESFPLTVTSAQKNPTAFYLCASRAQAGGETQYFGPGTRLLVL.

V is TRBV6-5 and J is TRBJ1-1; D remains unclear. This CDR3 has 13 residues. Trimming stripped 8 bases from V and 1 base from J, with 11 bases between. CDR1 is MNHEY and CDR2 is SVGAGI in the germline V gene. DNA for the CDR3: TGTGCCAGCGCACGGGGTACGAACACTGAAGCTTTCTTT. Its protein product is CASARGTNTEAFF.

The CDR3 spells CSVARQIYTDTQYF. In DNA form, the CDR3 reads TGCAGCGTCGCACGACAGATATACACAGATACGCAGTATTTT. The chain employs TRBV29-1 and TRBJ2-3, with D maybe TRBD1 (5 bases). The CDR3 extends over 14 amino acids. Germline CDR1 SQVTM, CDR2 ANQGSEA. Trimming took 6 bases from V and 2 from J, leaving 15 bases between them.

The CDR3 protein is CASSQVRGGNEQYF. In nucleotides, the CDR3 is TGCGCCAGCAGCCAAGTGCGCGGGGGAAACGAGCAGTACTTC. The gene calls are TRBV4-3 and TRBJ2-5; TRBD2 aligns across 7 bases. The DNA end lines up better with TRBJ2-7; the J call may be wrong. This CDR3 is 14 amino acids long. CDR1 and CDR2 (germline): LGHNA, YSLEER.

The CDR3 reads CAWKGLGRYTGELFF. CDR3 nucleotides: TGTGCCTGGAAGGGACTCGGGAGATACACCGGGGAGCTGTTTTTT. The gene calls are TRBV30 and TRBJ2-2; tentatively, D is TRBD2 (6 bases). Trimming stripped 4 bases from V and 3 bases from J, with 15 bases between. Looked up from germline, CDR1 is GTSNPN and CDR2 is SVGIG (reference sequence). This CDR3 spans 15 amino acids. Full variable domain (missing parts from reference TRBV30 and TRBJ2-2): SQTIHQWPATLVQPVGSPLSLECTVEGTSNPNLYWYRQAAGRGLQLLFYSVGIGQISSEVPQNLSASRPQDRQFILSSKKLLLSDSGFYLCAWKGLGRYTGELFFGEGSRLTVL.

J is TRBJ2-3 and V is TRBV10-3, with 10 bases aligning to TRBD2. Germline lookup yields CDR1 ENHRY and CDR2 SYGVKD. V gave up 5 bases and J gave up 5 bases; unmatched junction bases: 7. The CDR3 runs 15 residues. The CDR3 is CAISKREGLKDTQYF. For the CDR3, the DNA is TGTGCCATCAGTAAGCGGGAGGGCCTCAAAGATACGCAGTATTTT.

This clone was seen a few times. The junction does not match germline at one end; this may be a read error. J is TRBJ2-1 and V is TRBV28, with D hard to call. Per the germline V gene, CDR1 is MDHEN and CDR2 is SYDVKM. The CDR3 is 11 amino acids. CDR3 loop: CASSSSNEQFF. Here the CDR3 DNA reads TGTGCCAGCAGTTCCTCCAATGAGCAGTTCTTC.

V is TRBV15 and J is TRBJ2-1, with TRBD2 as a possible D gene (5 bases). Trimming took 1 base from V and 8 from J, leaving 18 bases between them. The CDR3 spans 16 residues. From germline, CDR1 is LNHNV and CDR2 YYDKDF (reference sequence). CDR3 in amino acids: CATSRVEARLAHEQFF. In nucleotides, the CDR3 is TGTGCCACCAGCAGAGTTGAGGCCCGGCTAGCCCATGAGCAGTTCTTC. The complete variable domain, with remaining parts taken from reference TRBV15 and TRBJ2-1, reads DAMVIQNPRYQVTQFGKPVTLSCSQTLNHNVMYWYQQKSSQAPKLLFHYYDKDFNNEADTPDNFQSRRPNTSFCFLDIRSPGLGDTAMYLCATSRVEARLAHEQFFGPGTRLTVL.

The chain couples TRBV5-1 to TRBJ2-3; D not certain. Germline lookup yields CDR1 SGHRS and CDR2 YFSETQ. This CDR3 is built from 12 residues. V lost 4 bases, J lost 5 bases, and 8 bases lay in between. This CDR3 reads CASSQDEDTQYF. As DNA, the CDR3 is TGCGCCAGCAGCCAGGATGAAGATACGCAGTATTTT.

The chain uses TRBV7-3 and TRBJ2-7; 7 nucleotides agree with TRBD2. The CDR3 has 15 residues. Germline V gene sequence: CDR1 SGHTA, CDR2 FQGTGA. V lost 5 bases and J lost 6; bases outside the gene matches: 13. CDR3 in amino acids: CASSPARAGRAEQYF. In DNA form, the CDR3 reads TGTGCCAGCAGCCCAGCACGAGCGGGGAGAGCCGAGCAGTACTTC.

This rearrangement joins TRBV19 to TRBJ2-7, with D perhaps matching TRBD1 (6 bases). The germline V and J ends were trimmed by 5 bases and 5 bases, with 22 bases remaining between them. This CDR3 spans 16 amino acids. In germline, CDR1 is LNHDA, CDR2 SQIVND (reference sequence). In DNA, the CDR3 is TGTGCCAGTAGTGTTGGACACAGGGAAGGTGCGAACGAGCAGTACGTC. Amino acids: CASSVGHREGANEQYV.

This chain uses TRBV30 with TRBJ2-7, with 11 bases that match TRBD2. Germline CDR1 GTSNPN, CDR2 SVGIG (reference sequence). The CDR3 is 14 amino acids. V lost 4 bases and J lost 1; bases outside the gene matches: 3. CDR3 sequence reads: CAWMRLAGSYEQYF. CDR3 sequence (DNA): TGTGCCTGGATGAGACTAGCGGGGTCCTACGAGCAGTACTTC.

The chain employs TRBV6-5 and TRBJ2-5, with a tentative D call TRBD1 (6 bases). The CDR3 extends over 13 amino acids. The ends were cut back, 5 bases at V and 5 bases at J, with 12 bases in the middle. The germline V gene encodes CDR1 MNHEY and CDR2 SVGAGI. DNA of the CDR3: TGTGCCAGCAGTGATCAGGGGTGGGAGACCCAGTACTTC. This gives the protein CASSDQGWETQYF.

This clone was found a few times. The chain recombines TRBV28 with TRBJ2-7, with D possibly TRBD1 on 6 matching bases. V lost 6 bases and J lost 3, with 18 bases in between. Germline CDR1 and CDR2: MDHEN and SYDVKM. The CDR3 has 15 residues. Written as DNA, the CDR3 is TGTGCCAGCAGCACGACCACAGGGCTGTTCTACGAGCAGTACTTC. This gives the protein CASSTTTGLFYEQYF. Filled out from reference TRBV28 and TRBJ2-7, the complete variable domain reads DVKVTQSSRYLVKRTGEKVFLECVQDMDHENMFWYRQDPGLGLRLIYFSYDVKMKEKGDIPEGYSVSREKKERFSLILESASTNQTSMYLCASSTTTGLFYEQYFGPGTRLTVT.

This clone was counted once. The chain carries TRBV11-2 and TRBJ1-1; 7 nucleotides align to TRBD1. The germline V gene encodes CDR1 SGHAT and CDR2 FQNNGV. The trim removed 1 base at V and 13 bases at J, leaving 9 bases unmatched. This CDR3 is built from 13 residues. The CDR3 nucleotides read TGTGCCAGCAGCTTAGGGAGCCACAGGGGAGGTTTCTTT. Translation gives CASSLGSHRGGFF.

By its share, this clone is medium-sized. The rearrangement joins TRBV6-4 to TRBJ2-6, with D unclear. The V and J ends lost 0 bases and 0 bases respectively, with 3 bases between them. The CDR3 extends over 15 amino acids. Germline V gene lookup returns CDR1 MRHNA and CDR2 SNTAGT. The CDR3 sequence: CASSDSSSGANVLTF. CDR3 in DNA: TGTGCCAGCAGTGACTCTAGCTCTGGGGCCAACGTCCTGACTTTC.

This clone was counted a single time. CDR3 in DNA: TGTGCCAGCAGCCAGGACAGGGGAGGCAATCAGCCCCAGCATTTT. Its translation is CASSQDRGGNQPQHF. This rearrangement joins TRBV25-1 to TRBJ1-5; 9 bases map to TRBD1. The CDR3 consists of 15 residues. With 6 bases clipped from V and 2 bases from J, the junction kept 5 bases outside the gene matches. The germline gives CDR1 MGHDK, CDR2 SYGVNS.

V gene TRBV19 combines with J gene TRBJ2-1; D remains ambiguous. The CDR3 loop spans 15 amino acids. V dropped 7 bases and J dropped 3 bases, with 16 bases sitting between them. Germline V gene lookup returns CDR1 LNHDA and CDR2 SQIVND (reference sequence). This CDR3 is CASTLGPLLYNEQFF. The DNA of the CDR3 is TGTGCCAGTACCCTCGGCCCACTACTCTACAATGAGCAGTTCTTC.

CDR3 DNA: TGTGCCAGCAGCTTAGGGAGCCTAGAGTGCGAGCAGTACTTC. It translates to CASSLGSLECEQYF. The J gene is TRBJ2-7, the V gene TRBV7-2, with unresolved D. Between the trimmed V and J ends, which lost 1 base and 6 bases, there was a span of 13 bases. The germline V gene has CDR1 SGHTA and CDR2 FQGNSA. The CDR3 has 14 residues.